The sequence of this TCR beta chain was determined in a study of graft-versus-host responses after intestinal transplantation. About the study: All recipients were given anti-thymocyte globulin induction, and tacrolimus and steroids were then administered for around three years.

Study results and caveats: Subjects displaying graft-donor T cell macrochimerism possessed elevated graft-versus-host to host-versus-graft clonal ratios inside allografts.

The graft tissue was processed, and this released both intraepithelial and lamina propria lymphocytes. TCRdb keeps only in-frame clones here, not all; method: immunoSEQ multiplex PCR. The repertoire consists of around 35,000 clones, with about nine tenths occurring once and the leading ten covering roughly 18%. Per the germline V gene, CDR1 is SGHNT and CDR2 is YYREEE (reference sequence). V lost 3 bases to trimming and J lost 0 bases; unmatched junction nucleotides: 2. The CDR3 has 14 amino acids. For this clone: Its matching antigen is unknown.

The clonotype was recovered from a human patient who received an intestinal transplant, so some T cells may come from the graft donor. V gene TRBV5-4 combines with J gene TRBJ2-7; TRBD2 agrees at 8 bases. The sequences come from ileum tissue, collected 204 days after intestinal transplant. The CDR3 nucleotides are TGTGCCAGCAGCTCCGGGACTAGCTCCTACGAGCAGTACTTC. Translation: CASSSGTSSYEQYF.